This T cell receptor beta chain was profiled in a study of shared clonotypes between healthy human individuals. Study in general: CD8 memory received one plate per donor, CD8 naive two, CD4 memory three and CD4 naive three.

Here immunoSEQ multiplex PCR was the method, and the copy in TCRdb shows in-frame clones only, minus some. The sample has about 1 million clones; approximately 68% are singletons. This clone was counted a few times. Those who donated, Caucasian adults without exception, all lived in Nashville, Tennessee. The sequenced material came from memory CD4+ T cells sorted from blood. Described subset: CD45RA-negative fraction. This sequence originates from a man in his late teens or twenties in good health.

The DNA for the CDR3 is TGTGCCAGCAGCGTAGACCCCGCGGGACAGGGTGATAACGAGCAGTACTTC. As protein: CASSVDPAGQGDNEQYF. The gene calls are TRBV9 and TRBJ2-7; 9 bases fit TRBD1. Germline CDR1 reads SGDLS; CDR2 reads YYNGEE. J lost 5 bases, V lost 0 bases, and 12 bases had no gene match. CDR3 length equals 17 residues.